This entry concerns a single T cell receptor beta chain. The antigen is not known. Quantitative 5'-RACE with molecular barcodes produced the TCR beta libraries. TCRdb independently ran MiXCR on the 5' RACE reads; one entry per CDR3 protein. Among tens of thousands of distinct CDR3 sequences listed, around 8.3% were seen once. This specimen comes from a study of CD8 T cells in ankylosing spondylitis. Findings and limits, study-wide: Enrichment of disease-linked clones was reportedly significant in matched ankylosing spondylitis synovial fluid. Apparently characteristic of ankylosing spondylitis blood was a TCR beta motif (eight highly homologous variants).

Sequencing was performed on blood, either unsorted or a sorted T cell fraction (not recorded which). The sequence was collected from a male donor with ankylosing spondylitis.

The CDR3 protein is CSAKTGTSDQETQYF. Written as DNA, the CDR3 is TGCAGTGCTAAAACCGGGACTAGCGATCAAGAGACCCAGTACTTC. The chain employs TRBV20-1 and TRBJ2-5, with TRBD2 matching over 10 bases. Germline V lookup: CDR1 DFQATT, CDR2 SNEGSKA (reference sequence). The CDR3 runs 15 residues. Trimming took 4 bases from V and 2 from J; bases not matched to a gene: 7.